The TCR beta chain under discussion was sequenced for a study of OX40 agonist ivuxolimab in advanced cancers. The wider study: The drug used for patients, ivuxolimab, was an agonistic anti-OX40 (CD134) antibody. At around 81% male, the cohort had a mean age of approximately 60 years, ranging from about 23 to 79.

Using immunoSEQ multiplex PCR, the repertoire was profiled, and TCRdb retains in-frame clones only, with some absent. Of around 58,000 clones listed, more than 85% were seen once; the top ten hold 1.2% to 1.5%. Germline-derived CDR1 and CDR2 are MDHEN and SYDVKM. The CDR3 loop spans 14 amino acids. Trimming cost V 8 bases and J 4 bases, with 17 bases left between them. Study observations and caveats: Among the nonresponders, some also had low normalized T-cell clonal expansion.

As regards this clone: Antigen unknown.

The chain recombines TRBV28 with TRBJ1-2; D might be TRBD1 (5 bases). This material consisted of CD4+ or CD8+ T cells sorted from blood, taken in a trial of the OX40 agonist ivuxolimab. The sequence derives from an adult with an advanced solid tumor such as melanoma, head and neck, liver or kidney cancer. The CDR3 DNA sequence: TGTGCCAGCCGGGGACTGGGGAGTGGCTATGGCTACACCTTC. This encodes CASRGLGSGYGYTF.